The following is a T cell receptor beta chain sequence with its context. Time point in this sample: pretreatment peripheral blood. The CDR3 runs to 16 residues. V was clipped by 0 bases and J by 4 bases; unmatched bases: 9. CDR1 LNHNV and CDR2 YYDKDF come from the germline V gene (reference sequence). This sample is part of a study of PD-L1 blockade in urothelial cancer. The wider study: In 2014 therapy began: atezolizumab 1,200 mg intravenously every 3 weeks. The patients had undergone anywhere from 0 to 3 prior chemotherapy regimens.

Assay: immunoSEQ multiplex PCR; the TCRdb copy retains only in-frame clones and omits some. The profile shows roughly 87,000 clones, roughly 90% of them singletons. The input for sequencing was PBMCs, taken around atezolizumab (anti-PD-L1) treatment. This sequence joins TRBV15 and TRBJ2-7, with 7 bases fitting TRBD1. The TCR sequence derives from a woman of 80 years or more with urothelial cancer. This chain's CDR3 is CATSRDYRDSGYEQYF. The CDR3 nucleotides are TGTGCCACCAGCAGAGATTATAGGGACAGCGGATACGAGCAGTACTTC.